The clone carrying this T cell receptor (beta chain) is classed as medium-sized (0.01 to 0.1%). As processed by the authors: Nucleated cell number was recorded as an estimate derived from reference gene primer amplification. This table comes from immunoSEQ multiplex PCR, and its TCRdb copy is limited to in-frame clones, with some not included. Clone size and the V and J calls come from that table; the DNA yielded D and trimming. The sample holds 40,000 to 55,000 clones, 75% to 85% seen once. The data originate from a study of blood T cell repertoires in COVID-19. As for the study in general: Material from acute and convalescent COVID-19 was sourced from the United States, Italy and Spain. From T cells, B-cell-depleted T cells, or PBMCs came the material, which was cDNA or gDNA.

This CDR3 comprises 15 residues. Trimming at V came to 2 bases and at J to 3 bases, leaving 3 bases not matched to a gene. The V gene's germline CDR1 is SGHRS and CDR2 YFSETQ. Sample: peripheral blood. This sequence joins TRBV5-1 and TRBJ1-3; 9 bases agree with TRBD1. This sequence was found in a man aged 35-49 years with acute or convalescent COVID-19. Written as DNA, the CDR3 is TGCGCCAGCAGCTTAGGACAGGGGATTGGAAACACCATATATTTT. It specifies CASSLGQGIGNTIYF.